Below are 28 T cell receptor beta chains sequenced from a single sample in a study of T cells of healthy individuals. A single record per CDR3 protein comes from TCRdb applying MiXCR to the 5' RACE reads. The sample has 60,000 to 75,000 distinct CDR3 sequences, 15% to 20% seen once. Receptors were obtained from a human donor in good health.

This clonotype has at least ten counts. J is TRBJ1-2 and V is TRBV12-3 or TRBV12-4, with D uncertain. CDR3 size: 14 residues. Trimming shortened V by 6 bases and J by 3 bases, and 14 bases separated the two germline ends. The DNA for the CDR3 is TGTGCCAGCAGCACCCGGAGGGTTCACTATGGCTACACCTTC. The encoded protein is CASSTRRVHYGYTF.

Many counts were recorded for this clonotype. This chain uses TRBV7-3 with TRBJ1-5; no clear D gene. CDR1 is SGHTA and CDR2 is FQGTGA in the germline V gene. The CDR3 is 11 amino acids. Trimming stripped 2 bases from V and 7 bases from J, with 3 bases between. CDR3 region: CASSLEQPQHF. As DNA, the CDR3 is TGTGCCAGCAGCTTAGAGCAGCCCCAGCATTTT.

The CDR3 sequence: CASSLRGRGVGTEAFF. In DNA, the CDR3 is TGCGCCAGCAGCTTGCGCGGCAGGGGCGTCGGGACTGAAGCTTTCTTT. The rearrangement joins TRBV5-1 to TRBJ1-1; tentatively, D is TRBD1 (6 bases). Trimming left V 1 base short and J 5 bases short, with 18 bases between. Germline V gene lookup returns CDR1 SGHRS and CDR2 YFSETQ. CDR3 length: 16 amino acids.

This clonotype occurred many times. The chain joins TRBV20-1 to TRBJ1-2, with D possibly matching TRBD1 (6 bases). The CDR3 runs to 13 residues. Trimming shortened V by 3 bases and J by 6 bases, and 14 bases separated the two germline ends. CDR1 is DFQATT and CDR2 is SNEGSKA in the germline V gene (reference sequence). The DNA for the CDR3 is TGCAGTGCTAGGATGAGGGGGAGCCATGGCTACACCTTC. This gives the protein CSARMRGSHGYTF.

In this sample, this clonotype turned up once. V gene TRBV7-9 combines with J gene TRBJ2-5; D is unclear. Germline V gives CDR1 SEHNR, CDR2 FQNEAQ (reference sequence). The V and J ends lost 5 bases and 0 bases respectively, with 4 bases between them. The CDR3 spans 12 residues. DNA for the CDR3: TGTGCCAGCAGCATAAACCAAGAGACCCAGTACTTC. Translating it yields CASSINQETQYF. Based on the CDR3 plus reference TRBV7-9 and TRBJ2-5, the full variable domain is DTGVSQNPRHKITKRGQNVTFRCDPISEHNRLYWYRQTLGQGPEFLTYFQNEAQLEKSRLLSDRFSAERPKGSFSTLEIQRTEQGDSAMYLCASSINQETQYFGPGTRLLVL.

This clonotype has only a few counts. This chain connects TRBV4-1 to TRBJ2-5; 12 bases fit TRBD2. V lost 3 bases and J lost 5; bases outside the gene matches: 4. Germline loops: CDR1 MGHRA, CDR2 YSYEKL. CDR3 size: 15 residues. The CDR3 reads CASSQLGTSGETQYF. The CDR3 nucleotides read TGCGCCAGCAGCCAGCTGGGGACTAGCGGGGAGACCCAGTACTTC.

In its sample, this clonotype was seen a few times. The chain uses TRBV28 and TRBJ1-5, with 7 positions matching TRBD1. The CDR3 consists of 16 residues. The V gene's germline CDR1 is MDHEN and CDR2 SYDVKM. Unmatched junction bases numbered 16, after V lost 10 bases and J lost 4 bases. The CDR3 region is CATQPWEGATNQPQHF. Written as DNA, the CDR3 is TGTGCCACCCAACCCTGGGAGGGGGCGACGAATCAGCCCCAGCATTTT.

This clonotype was detected ten times or more. This chain links TRBV12-3 or TRBV12-4 with TRBJ1-2, with a tentative D call TRBD1 (6 bases). The CDR3 is 15 residues long. The V end lost 5 bases, the J end lost 8 bases, and 21 bases lay between the germline ends. CDR3: CASSPGRRGFNGYTF. In DNA, the CDR3 is TGTGCCAGCAGTCCCGGACGCAGGGGCTTTAACGGCTACACCTTC.

In this sample, this clonotype turned up many times. The chain couples TRBV10-3 to TRBJ2-1; D is perhaps TRBD2 (6 bases). Trimming took 7 bases from V and 0 from J, leaving 10 bases between them. There are 14 residues in the CDR3. Germline CDR1 is ENHRY and CDR2 is SYGVKD. DNA for the CDR3: TGTGCCATCAACGGCGGGGCCTCCTACAATGAGCAGTTCTTC. This codes for CAINGGASYNEQFF.

This clonotype showed up just a few times. CDR3 loop: CAWAGVGADGYTF. CDR3 nucleotide sequence: TGTGCCTGGGCAGGGGTGGGAGCGGATGGCTACACCTTC. The chain combines TRBV30 with TRBJ1-2; possibly TRBD1 for D (6 bases). Germline values: CDR1 GTSNPN, CDR2 SVGIG (reference sequence). The germline V and J ends were trimmed by 5 bases and 6 bases, with 16 bases remaining between them. This CDR3 comprises 13 residues. Variable domain in full (rest from reference TRBV30 and TRBJ1-2): SQTIHQWPATLVQPVGSPLSLECTVEGTSNPNLYWYRQAAGRGLQLLFYSVGIGQISSEVPQNLSASRPQDRQFILSSKKLLLSDSGFYLCAWAGVGADGYTFGSGTRLTVV.

Many counts were recorded for this clonotype. This chain uses TRBV4-1 with TRBJ1-1; D perhaps matches TRBD1 (6 bases). Trimming pared 1 base from V and 1 base from J, leaving 16 bases between. The germline gives CDR1 MGHRA, CDR2 YSYEKL. The CDR3 consists of 17 residues. This CDR3 reads CASSQVSAGAKNTEAFF. Written as DNA, the CDR3 is TGCGCCAGCAGCCAAGTCTCGGCAGGGGCGAAGAACACTGAAGCTTTCTTT.

This CDR3 reads CASSPPAGNYGYTF. DNA of the CDR3: TGTGCCAGCAGCCCCCCAGCAGGGAACTATGGCTACACCTTC. The V gene is TRBV9, the J gene TRBJ1-2; D may be TRBD1 (5 bases). This CDR3 has 14 amino acids. V lost 4 bases to trimming and J lost 2 bases, with 12 bases between them. Germline V lookup: CDR1 SGDLS, CDR2 YYNGEE.

This clonotype was seen more than once but under ten times. V and J are TRBV27 and TRBJ1-5; 12 bases are a match to TRBD1. V was pared by 6 bases and J by 6 bases, with 0 bases of the junction left unmatched. From germline, CDR1 is MNHEY and CDR2 SMNVEV (reference sequence). The CDR3 loop spans 13 amino acids. CDR3 DNA: TGTGCCAGCAGGGGACAGGGGGCTCAGCCCCAGCATTTT. Residues: CASRGQGAQPQHF.

This clonotype has a count of ten or more. The rearrangement joins TRBV6-5 to TRBJ2-5; D might be TRBD2 (5 bases). The V end was cut by 2 bases, the J end by 2 bases, with 15 bases between. Germline V CDR1 and CDR2: MNHEY, SVGAGI. This CDR3 has 16 amino acids. This CDR3 reads CASSYAGGSRQETQYF. The CDR3 bases are TGTGCCAGCAGTTACGCGGGCGGCTCGCGGCAAGAGACCCAGTACTTC.

This clonotype was counted ten times or more. The rearrangement links TRBV4-1 to TRBJ1-3; 8 nucleotides align to TRBD1. Germline V CDR1 and CDR2: MGHRA, YSYEKL. CDR3 length equals 20 residues. The ends lost 1 base at V and 0 bases at J; junction bases unmatched: 14. The CDR3, as DNA: TGCGCCAGCAGCCAAGGACACCTTGCGGGACAGGCCTACTCTGGAAACACCATATATTTT. It codes for CASSQGHLAGQAYSGNTIYF.

This clonotype showed up many times. The chain links TRBV4-2 to TRBJ2-6; D is undetermined. Trimming took off 1 base at V and 2 bases at J, with 9 bases between the two ends. The CDR3 spans 16 residues. In germline, CDR1 is LGHNA, CDR2 YNFKEQ. The CDR3, as DNA: TGTGCCAGCAGCCAAGTCTCCGAACCTGGGGCCAACGTCCTGACTTTC. This translates into CASSQVSEPGANVLTF.

J is TRBJ1-2 and V is TRBV7-9; perhaps TRBD1 as D (6 bases). In germline, CDR1 is SEHNR, CDR2 FQNEAQ (reference sequence). CDR3 length: 13 residues. V was shortened by 4 bases and J by 8 bases, with 14 bases between the two germline ends. CDR3 sequence reads: CASSSGQREGYTF. CDR3 coding DNA: TGTGCCAGCAGCTCGGGACAAAGAGAGGGCTACACCTTC.

At least ten counts were recorded for this clonotype. V usage is TRBV3-2 and J usage is TRBJ2-7; the table assigns TRBD2, which was not confirmed against the DNA. TRBV3-2 is classified as a pseudogene. The CDR3 extends over 16 amino acids. Here the CDR3 reads CASSPTKREGPYEQYF. Written as DNA, the CDR3 is TGTGCCAGCAGCCCGACCAAGCGGGAGGGCCCCTACGAGCAGTACTTC.

Only a few counts were recorded for this clonotype. V is TRBV2 and J is TRBJ2-2, with 10 bases lining up with TRBD2. Unmatched junction bases numbered 4, after V lost 5 bases and J lost 1 base. This CDR3 has 16 residues. Looked up from germline, CDR1 is SNHLY and CDR2 is FYNNEI. Here the CDR3 reads CASSNLAGGNTGELFF. In nucleotides, the CDR3 is TGTGCCAGCAGTAACTTAGCGGGGGGGAACACCGGGGAGCTGTTTTTT. The variable domain in full, completed from reference TRBV2 and TRBJ2-2, reads EPEVTQTPSHQVTQMGQEVILRCVPISNHLYFYWYRQILGQKVEFLVSFYNNEISEKSEIFDDQFSVERPDGSNFTLKIRSTKLEDSAMYFCASSNLAGGNTGELFFGEGSRLTVL.

V usage is TRBV9 and J usage is TRBJ2-2; D remains unclear. Looked up from germline, CDR1 is SGDLS and CDR2 is YYNGEE. Trimming left V 4 bases short and J 0 bases short, with 31 bases between. The CDR3 has 22 residues. CDR3 coding DNA: TGTGCCAGCAGCCTAAGCGAGGCAGAGCCCGTCCGCCGCCCGTCGAACACCGGGGAGCTGTTTTTT. Translation: CASSLSEAEPVRRPSNTGELFF. The full variable domain, in which reference TRBV9 and TRBJ2-2 provide the parts outside the CDR3, is DSGVTQTPKHLITATGQRVTLRCSPRSGDLSVYWYQQSLDQGLQFLIQYYNGEERAKGNILERFSAQQFPDLHSELNLSSLELGDSALYFCASSLSEAEPVRRPSNTGELFFGEGSRLTVL.

A few counts support this clonotype. The V gene is TRBV6-2 or TRBV6-3, the J gene TRBJ2-5, with 11 bases matching TRBD2. After removal of 5 bases from V and 2 bases from J, the junction contained 7 bases not matched to a gene. The CDR3 covers 16 residues. CDR1 MNHEY and CDR2 SVGEGT come from the germline V gene. CDR3 DNA sequence: TGTGCCAGCAGTCTGGGGACTAGCGGCTTACAAGAGACCCAGTACTTC. Its translation is CASSLGTSGLQETQYF.

This clonotype has at least ten counts. This chain uses TRBV7-6 with TRBJ2-3; 13 nucleotides agree with TRBD2. The J segment lost 3 bases and the V segment lost 5 bases, leaving 2 bases of the junction unmatched. Germline loops: CDR1 SGHVS, CDR2 FNYEAQ. The CDR3 contains 15 residues. CDR3 sequence (DNA): TGTGCCAGCAGCGTGACTAGCGGGAGGACAGATACGCAGTATTTT. Its protein is CASSVTSGRTDTQYF.

At least ten counts were recorded for this clonotype. This chain connects TRBV7-9 to TRBJ1-5; D is undetermined. The CDR3 is 15 residues long. Trimming removed 3 bases at V and 0 bases at J, with 9 bases between. Germline V gene lookup returns CDR1 SEHNR and CDR2 FQNEAQ (reference sequence). CDR3 loop: CASSFGIDSNQPQHF. CDR3 coding DNA: TGTGCCAGCAGCTTTGGAATTGATAGCAATCAGCCCCAGCATTTT.

The chain joins TRBV4-1 to TRBJ1-1; possible D gene TRBD1, 6 bases. V shed 1 base and J shed 1 base, with 10 bases lying between them. The CDR3 loop spans 15 amino acids. CDR1 and CDR2 from the germline V gene are MGHRA and YSYEKL. This chain's CDR3 is CASSQGLDRNTEAFF. Written as DNA, the CDR3 is TGCGCCAGCAGCCAAGGTCTGGACAGGAACACTGAAGCTTTCTTT.

The chain links TRBV20-1 to TRBJ2-7; 7 positions agree with TRBD1. The CDR3 spans 14 residues. Trimming took 2 bases from V and 2 from J; bases not matched to a gene: 6. Germline CDR1 and CDR2: DFQATT and SNEGSKA (reference sequence). This chain's CDR3 is CSARSGTETYEQYF. CDR3 DNA: TGCAGTGCTAGATCCGGGACAGAGACCTACGAGCAGTACTTC.

This clonotype was detected only a few times. The chain has TRBV5-1 and TRBJ2-2; D is undetermined. The V gene's germline CDR1 is SGHRS and CDR2 YFSETQ. V was shortened by 2 bases and J by 1 base, with 18 bases between the two germline ends. This CDR3 region has 18 residues. CDR3 DNA: TGCGCCAGCAGCTTCGAGAGACAACCCTATTTGAACACCGGGGAGCTGTTTTTT. Translated, it gives CASSFERQPYLNTGELFF.

This clonotype was picked up a small number of times. This CDR3 is CSVLEQGKDGYTF. The CDR3 DNA follows: TGCAGCGTGCTCGAACAGGGCAAGGATGGCTACACCTTC. The chain couples TRBV29-1 to TRBJ1-2; tentative D call: TRBD1 (6 bases). CDR1 is SQVTM and CDR2 is ANQGSEA in the germline V gene. V dropped 6 bases and J dropped 6 bases, with 17 bases sitting between them. The CDR3 has 13 residues.

This clonotype was seen ten or more times. V and J are TRBV4-1 and TRBJ2-1; D unclear. V was cut by 1 base and J by 0 bases, with 10 bases left in between. CDR1 and CDR2 (germline): MGHRA, YSYEKL. The CDR3 loop spans 16 amino acids. Written as DNA, the CDR3 is TGCGCCAGCAGCCAAGTGGCGGCAACCTCCTACAATGAGCAGTTCTTC. Amino acid sequence: CASSQVAATSYNEQFF.